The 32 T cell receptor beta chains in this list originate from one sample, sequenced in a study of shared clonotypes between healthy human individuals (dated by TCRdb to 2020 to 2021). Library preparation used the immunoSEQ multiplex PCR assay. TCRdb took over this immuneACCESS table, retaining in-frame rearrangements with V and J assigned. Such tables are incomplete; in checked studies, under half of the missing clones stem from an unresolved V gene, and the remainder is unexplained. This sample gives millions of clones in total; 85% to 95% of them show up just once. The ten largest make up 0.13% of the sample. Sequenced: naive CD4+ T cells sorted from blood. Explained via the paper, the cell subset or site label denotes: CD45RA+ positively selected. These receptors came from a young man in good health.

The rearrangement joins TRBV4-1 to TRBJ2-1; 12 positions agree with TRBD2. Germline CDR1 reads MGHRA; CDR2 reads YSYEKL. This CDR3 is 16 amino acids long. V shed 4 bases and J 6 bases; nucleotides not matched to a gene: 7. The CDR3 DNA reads TGCGCCAGCAGCCGAGGACTAGCGGGAAGAGGCAATGAGCAGTTCTTC. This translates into CASSRGLAGRGNEQFF.

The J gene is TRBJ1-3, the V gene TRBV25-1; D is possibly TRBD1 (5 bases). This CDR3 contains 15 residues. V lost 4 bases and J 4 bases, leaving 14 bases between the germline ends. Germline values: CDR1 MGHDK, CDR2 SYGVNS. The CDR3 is CASSGGLNEGNTIYF. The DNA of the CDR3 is TGTGCCAGCAGTGGGGGACTCAACGAGGGAAACACCATATATTTT.

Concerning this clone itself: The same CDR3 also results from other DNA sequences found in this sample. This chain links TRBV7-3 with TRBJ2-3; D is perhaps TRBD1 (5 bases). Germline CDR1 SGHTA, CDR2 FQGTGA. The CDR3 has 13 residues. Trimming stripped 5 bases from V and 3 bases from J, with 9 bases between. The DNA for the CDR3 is TGTGCCAGCAGCCGGCAGGGAACAGATACGCAGTATTTT. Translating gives CASSRQGTDTQYF. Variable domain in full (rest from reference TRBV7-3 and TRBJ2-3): GAGVSQTPSNKVTEKGKYVELRCDPISGHTALYWYRQSLGQGPEFLIYFQGTGAADDSGLPNDRFFAVRPEGSVSTLKIQRTERGDSAVYLCASSRQGTDTQYFGPGTRLTVL.

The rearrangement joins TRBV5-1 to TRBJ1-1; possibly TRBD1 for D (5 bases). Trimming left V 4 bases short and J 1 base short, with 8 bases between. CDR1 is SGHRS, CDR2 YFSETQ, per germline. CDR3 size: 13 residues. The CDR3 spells CASSIQENTEAFF. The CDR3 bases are TGCGCCAGCAGCATACAGGAGAACACTGAAGCTTTCTTT.

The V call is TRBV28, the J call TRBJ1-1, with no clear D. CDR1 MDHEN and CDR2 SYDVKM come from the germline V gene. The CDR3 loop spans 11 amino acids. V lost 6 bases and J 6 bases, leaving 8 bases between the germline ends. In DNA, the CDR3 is TGTGCCAGCAGCCGTAGCGCTGAAGCTTTCTTT. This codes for CASSRSAEAFF.

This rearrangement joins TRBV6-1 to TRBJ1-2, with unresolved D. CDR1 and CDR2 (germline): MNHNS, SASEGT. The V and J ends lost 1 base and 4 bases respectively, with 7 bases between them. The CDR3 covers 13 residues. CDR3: CASSEVVGYGYTF. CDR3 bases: TGTGCCAGCAGTGAAGTTGTGGGCTATGGCTACACCTTC.

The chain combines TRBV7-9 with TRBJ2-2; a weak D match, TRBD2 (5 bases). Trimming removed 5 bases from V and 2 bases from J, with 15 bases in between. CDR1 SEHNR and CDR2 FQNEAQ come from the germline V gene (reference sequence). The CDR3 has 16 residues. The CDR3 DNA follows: TGTGCCAGCAGCCGAGGGAGACCCACTAACACCGGGGAGCTGTTTTTT. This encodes CASSRGRPTNTGELFF.

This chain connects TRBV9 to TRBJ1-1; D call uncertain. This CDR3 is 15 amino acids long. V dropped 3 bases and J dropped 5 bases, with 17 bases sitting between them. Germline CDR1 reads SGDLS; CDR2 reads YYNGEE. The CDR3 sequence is CASSASGGPGTEAFF. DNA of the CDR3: TGTGCCAGCAGCGCCTCGGGAGGTCCGGGGACTGAAGCTTTCTTT.

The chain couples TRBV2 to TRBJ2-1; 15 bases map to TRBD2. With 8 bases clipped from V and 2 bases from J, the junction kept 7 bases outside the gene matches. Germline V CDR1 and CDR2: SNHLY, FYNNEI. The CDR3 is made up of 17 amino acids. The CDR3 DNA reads TGTGCCAGCTACGGGACTAGCGGGGGGCGCGCCTACAATGAGCAGTTCTTC. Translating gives CASYGTSGGRAYNEQFF.

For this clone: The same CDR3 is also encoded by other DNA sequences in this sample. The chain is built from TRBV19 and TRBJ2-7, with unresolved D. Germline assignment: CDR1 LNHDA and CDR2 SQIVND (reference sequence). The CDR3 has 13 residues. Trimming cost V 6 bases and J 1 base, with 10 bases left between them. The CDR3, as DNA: TGTGCCAGTAGCCTTACCGGGTCCTACGAGCAGTACTTC. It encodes CASSLTGSYEQYF.

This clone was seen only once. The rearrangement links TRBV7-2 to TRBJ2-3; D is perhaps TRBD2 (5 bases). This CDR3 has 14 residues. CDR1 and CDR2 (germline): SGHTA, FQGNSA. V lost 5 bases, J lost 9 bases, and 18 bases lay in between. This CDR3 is CASSQAWRTGTQYF. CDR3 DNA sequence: TGTGCCAGCAGCCAAGCATGGAGAACGGGGACGCAGTATTTT. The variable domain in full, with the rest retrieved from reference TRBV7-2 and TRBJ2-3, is GAGVSQSPSNKVTEKGKDVELRCDPISGHTALYWYRQSLGQGLEFLIYFQGNSAPDKSGLPSDRFSAERTGGSVSTLTIQRTQQEDSAVYLCASSQAWRTGTQYFGPGTRLTVL.

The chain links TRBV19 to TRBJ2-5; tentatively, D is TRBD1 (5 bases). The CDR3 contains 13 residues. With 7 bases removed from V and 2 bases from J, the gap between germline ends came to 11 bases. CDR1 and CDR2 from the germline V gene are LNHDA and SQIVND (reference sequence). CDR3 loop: CASNSDRQETQYF. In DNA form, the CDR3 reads TGTGCCAGTAACAGTGACAGACAAGAGACCCAGTACTTC.

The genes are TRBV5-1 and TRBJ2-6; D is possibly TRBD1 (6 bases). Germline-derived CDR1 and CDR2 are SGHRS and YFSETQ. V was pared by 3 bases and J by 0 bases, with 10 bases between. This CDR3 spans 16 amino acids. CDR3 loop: CASSYGQSSGANVLTF. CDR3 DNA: TGCGCCAGCAGCTACGGACAGAGCTCTGGGGCCAACGTCCTGACTTTC.

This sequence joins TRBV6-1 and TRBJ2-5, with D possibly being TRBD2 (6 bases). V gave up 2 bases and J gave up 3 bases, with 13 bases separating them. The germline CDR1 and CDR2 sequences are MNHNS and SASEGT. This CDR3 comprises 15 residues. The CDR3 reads CASSELGGAKETQYF. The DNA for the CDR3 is TGTGCCAGCAGTGAACTAGGCGGGGCCAAAGAGACCCAGTACTTC.

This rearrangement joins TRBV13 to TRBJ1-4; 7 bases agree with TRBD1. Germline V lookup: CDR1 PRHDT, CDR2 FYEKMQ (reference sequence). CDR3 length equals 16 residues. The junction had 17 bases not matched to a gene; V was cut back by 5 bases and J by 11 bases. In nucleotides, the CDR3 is TGTGCCAGCAGCCGAGGGGGGAGAGGGGGCCCCGTCAAACTGTTTTTT. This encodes CASSRGGRGGPVKLFF.

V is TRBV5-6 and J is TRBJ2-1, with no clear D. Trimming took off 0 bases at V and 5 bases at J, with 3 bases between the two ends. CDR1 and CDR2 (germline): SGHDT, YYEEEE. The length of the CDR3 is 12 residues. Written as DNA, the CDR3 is TGTGCCAGCAGCTTGGATAACAATGAGCAGTTCTTC. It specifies CASSLDNNEQFF. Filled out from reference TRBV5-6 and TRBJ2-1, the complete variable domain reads DAGVTQSPTHLIKTRGQQVTLRCSPKSGHDTVSWYQQALGQGPQFIFQYYEEEERQRGNFPDRFSGHQFPNYSSELNVNALLLGDSALYLCASSLDNNEQFFGPGTRLTVL.

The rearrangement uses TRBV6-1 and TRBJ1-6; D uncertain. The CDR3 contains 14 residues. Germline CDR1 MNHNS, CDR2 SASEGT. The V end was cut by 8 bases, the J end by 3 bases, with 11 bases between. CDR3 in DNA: TGTGCCAGCCAGCTGACATACTATAATTCACCCCTCCACTTT. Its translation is CASQLTYYNSPLHF.

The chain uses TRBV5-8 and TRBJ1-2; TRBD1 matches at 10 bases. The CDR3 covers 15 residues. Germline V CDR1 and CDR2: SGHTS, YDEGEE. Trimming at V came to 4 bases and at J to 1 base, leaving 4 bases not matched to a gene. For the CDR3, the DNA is TGTGCCAGCAGCCCCGGGACAGGGGTTAACTATGGCTACACCTTC. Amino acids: CASSPGTGVNYGYTF.

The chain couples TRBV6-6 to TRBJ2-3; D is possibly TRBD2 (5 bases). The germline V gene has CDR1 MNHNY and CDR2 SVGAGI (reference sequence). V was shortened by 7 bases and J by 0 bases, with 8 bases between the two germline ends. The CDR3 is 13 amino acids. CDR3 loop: CASKGESTDTQYF. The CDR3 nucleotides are TGTGCCAGCAAGGGAGAGAGCACAGATACGCAGTATTTT.

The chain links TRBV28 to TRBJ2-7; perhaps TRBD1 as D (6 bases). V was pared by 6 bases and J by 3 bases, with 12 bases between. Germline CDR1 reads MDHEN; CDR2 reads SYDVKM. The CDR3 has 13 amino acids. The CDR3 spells CASRPRTVYEQYF. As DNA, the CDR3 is TGTGCCAGCAGACCTCGGACAGTCTACGAGCAGTACTTC.

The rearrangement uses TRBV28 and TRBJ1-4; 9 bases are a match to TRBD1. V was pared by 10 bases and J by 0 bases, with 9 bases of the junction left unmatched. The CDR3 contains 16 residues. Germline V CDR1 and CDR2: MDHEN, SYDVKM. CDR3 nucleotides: TGTGCCACTCTCAAACAGGGGGCTCCAACTAATGAAAAACTGTTTTTT. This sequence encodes CATLKQGAPTNEKLFF.

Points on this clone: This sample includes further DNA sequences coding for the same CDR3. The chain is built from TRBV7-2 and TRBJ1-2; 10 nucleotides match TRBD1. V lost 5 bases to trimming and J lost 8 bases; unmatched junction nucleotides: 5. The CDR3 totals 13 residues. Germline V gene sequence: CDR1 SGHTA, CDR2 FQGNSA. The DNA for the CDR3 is TGTGCCAGCAGCCCCGGACAGGGGGAAGGCTACACCTTC. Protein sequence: CASSPGQGEGYTF.

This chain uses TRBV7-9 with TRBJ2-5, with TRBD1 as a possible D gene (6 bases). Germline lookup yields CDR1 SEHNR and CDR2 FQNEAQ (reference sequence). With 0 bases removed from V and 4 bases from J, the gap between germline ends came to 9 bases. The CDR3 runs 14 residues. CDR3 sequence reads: CASSLAKGVETQYF. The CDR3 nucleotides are TGTGCCAGCAGCTTAGCGAAGGGGGTAGAGACCCAGTACTTC. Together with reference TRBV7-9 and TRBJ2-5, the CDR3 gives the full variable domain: DTGVSQNPRHKITKRGQNVTFRCDPISEHNRLYWYRQTLGQGPEFLTYFQNEAQLEKSRLLSDRFSAERPKGSFSTLEIQRTEQGDSAMYLCASSLAKGVETQYFGPGTRLLVL.

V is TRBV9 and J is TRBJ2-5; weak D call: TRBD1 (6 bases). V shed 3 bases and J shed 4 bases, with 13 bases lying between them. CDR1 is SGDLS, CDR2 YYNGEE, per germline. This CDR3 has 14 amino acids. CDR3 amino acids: CASSETGWGETQYF. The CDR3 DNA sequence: TGTGCCAGCAGCGAAACAGGGTGGGGAGAGACCCAGTACTTC.

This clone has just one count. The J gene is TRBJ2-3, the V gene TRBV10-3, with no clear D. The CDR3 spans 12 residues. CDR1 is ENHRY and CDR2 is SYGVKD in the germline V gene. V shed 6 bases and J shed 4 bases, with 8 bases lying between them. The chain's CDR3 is CAIRGNSDTQYF. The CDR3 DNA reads TGTGCCATCAGGGGGAATTCAGATACGCAGTATTTT.

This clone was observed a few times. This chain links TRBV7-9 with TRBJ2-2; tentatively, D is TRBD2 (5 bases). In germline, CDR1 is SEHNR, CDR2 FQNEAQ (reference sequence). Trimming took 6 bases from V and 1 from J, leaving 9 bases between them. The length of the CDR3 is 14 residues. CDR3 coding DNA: TGTGCCAGCAGGGAGGCAGGGAACACCGGGGAGCTGTTTTTT. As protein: CASREAGNTGELFF.

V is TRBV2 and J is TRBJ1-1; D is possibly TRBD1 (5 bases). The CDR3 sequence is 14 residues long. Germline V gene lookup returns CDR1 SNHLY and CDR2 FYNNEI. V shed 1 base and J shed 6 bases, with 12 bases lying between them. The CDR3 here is CASSEEGIGPEAFF. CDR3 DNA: TGTGCCAGCAGTGAAGAGGGGATAGGACCTGAAGCTTTCTTT.

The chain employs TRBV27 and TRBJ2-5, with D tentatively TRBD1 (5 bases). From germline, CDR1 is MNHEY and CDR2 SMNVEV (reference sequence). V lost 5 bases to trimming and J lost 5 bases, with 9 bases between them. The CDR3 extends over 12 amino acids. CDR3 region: CASSPRGETQYF. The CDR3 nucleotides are TGTGCCAGCAGTCCAAGGGGCGAGACCCAGTACTTC.

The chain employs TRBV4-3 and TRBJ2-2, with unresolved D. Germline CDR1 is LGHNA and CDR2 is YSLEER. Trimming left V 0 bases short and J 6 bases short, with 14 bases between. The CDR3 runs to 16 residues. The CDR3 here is CASSQESYVLAGELFF. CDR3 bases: TGCGCCAGCAGCCAAGAGAGCTATGTGTTAGCCGGGGAGCTGTTTTTT.

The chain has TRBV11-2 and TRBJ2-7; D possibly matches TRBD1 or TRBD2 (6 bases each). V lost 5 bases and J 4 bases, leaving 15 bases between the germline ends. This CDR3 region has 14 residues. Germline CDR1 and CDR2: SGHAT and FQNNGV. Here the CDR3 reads CASSRRDTSYEQYF. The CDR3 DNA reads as TGTGCCAGCAGCCGGCGGGACACAAGTTACGAGCAGTACTTC.

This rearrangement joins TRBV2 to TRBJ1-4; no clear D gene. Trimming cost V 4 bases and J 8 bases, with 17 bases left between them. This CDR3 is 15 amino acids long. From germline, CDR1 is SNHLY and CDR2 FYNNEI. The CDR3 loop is CASSATGPTGEKLFF. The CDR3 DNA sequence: TGTGCCAGCAGTGCAACCGGGCCCACGGGGGAAAAACTGTTTTTT.

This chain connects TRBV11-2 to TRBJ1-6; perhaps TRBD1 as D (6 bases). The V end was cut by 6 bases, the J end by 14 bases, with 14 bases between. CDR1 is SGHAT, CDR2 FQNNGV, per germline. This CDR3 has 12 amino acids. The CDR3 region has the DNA TGTGCCAGCAGTTCAGGGGAGTCCACCCTCCACTTT. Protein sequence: CASSSGESTLHF. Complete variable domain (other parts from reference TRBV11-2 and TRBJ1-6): EAGVAQSPRYKIIEKRQSVAFWCNPISGHATLYWYQQILGQGPKLLIQFQNNGVVDDSQLPKDRFSAERLKGVDSTLKIQPAKLEDSAVYLCASSSGESTLHFGNGTRLTVT.